The present TCR beta chain was sequenced within a study of shared clonotypes between healthy human individuals. On the study more broadly: The study enrolled a couple of women and a few men aged 18 to 49. Plates per donor: three CD4 naive, three CD4 memory, two CD8 naive, one CD8 memory. Study-wide findings and caveats: All-four-donor shared clonotypes had higher generation probabilities than non-shared clonotypes did.

Several immunoSEQ plates received, in even portions, the genomic DNA of each subset. The method was immunoSEQ multiplex PCR; TCRdb's version includes in-frame clones alone and lacks a portion of them. In the table there are just over 2,000,000 clones, 85% to 95% of which are singletons. On this clone itself: Its antigen is unknown.

Trimming pared 5 bases from V and 0 bases from J, leaving 11 bases between. Germline CDR1 is SGHVS and CDR2 is FQNEAQ. This CDR3 spans 15 amino acids. CD8 cells regarded as naive lacked CD45RO, were positively chosen for CCR7, and omitted terminally differentiated effector memory CD45RA+ cells. The source is a man between 18 and 29 years old in good health. This chain uses TRBV7-8 with TRBJ1-5; D unresolved. The sample comprised naive CD8+ T cells sorted from blood. CDR3 nucleotide sequence: TGTGCCAGCAGCCCCGGTTGGGGTAGCAATCAGCCCCAGCATTTT. This encodes CASSPGWGSNQPQHF. Full variable domain (rest looked up from reference TRBV7-8 and TRBJ1-5): GAGVSQSPRYKVAKRGQDVALRCDPISGHVSLFWYQQALGQGPEFLTYFQNEAQLDKSGLPSDRFFAERPEGSVSTLKIQRTQQEDSAVYLCASSPGWGSNQPQHFGDGTRLSIL.